The clone carrying this T cell receptor (beta chain) is a singleton in its sample. The data originate from a study of T cell changes during pregnancy in multiple sclerosis. The assay was immunoSEQ multiplex PCR, and TCRdb's table has in-frame clones only and misses some. In the table there are around 65,000 clones, roughly 88% of which are singletons. This specimen consisted of peripheral blood, obtained in the first trimester of pregnancy. The receptor was derived from a female donor with multiple sclerosis, enrolled in a pregnancy study.

CDR3 in amino acids: CASTRRREGSYEQYF. Written as DNA, the CDR3 is TGTGCCAGCACCAGACGGCGGGAGGGTTCCTACGAGCAGTACTTC. The chain joins TRBV27 to TRBJ2-7, with TRBD2 identical over 9 bases. Per germline, CDR1 MNHEY and CDR2 SMNVEV (reference sequence). Trimming cost V 7 bases and J 1 base; bases outside gene matches: 8. The CDR3 length is 15 residues.